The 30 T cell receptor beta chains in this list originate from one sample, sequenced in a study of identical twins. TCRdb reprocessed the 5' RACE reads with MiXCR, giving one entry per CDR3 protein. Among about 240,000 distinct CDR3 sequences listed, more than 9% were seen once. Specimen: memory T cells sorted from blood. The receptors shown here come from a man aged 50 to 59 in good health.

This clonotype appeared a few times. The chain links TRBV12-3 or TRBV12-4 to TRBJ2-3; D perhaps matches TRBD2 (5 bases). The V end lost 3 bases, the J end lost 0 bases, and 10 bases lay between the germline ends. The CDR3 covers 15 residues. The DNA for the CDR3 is TGTGCCAGCAGTTTGGGAGCGACTAGCACAGATACGCAGTATTTT. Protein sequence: CASSLGATSTDTQYF.

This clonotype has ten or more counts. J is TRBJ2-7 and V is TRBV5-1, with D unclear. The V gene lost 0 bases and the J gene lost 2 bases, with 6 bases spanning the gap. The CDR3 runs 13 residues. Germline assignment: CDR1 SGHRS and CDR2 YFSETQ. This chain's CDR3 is CASSLEQTYEQYF. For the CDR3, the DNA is TGCGCCAGCAGCTTGGAACAGACCTACGAGCAGTACTTC.

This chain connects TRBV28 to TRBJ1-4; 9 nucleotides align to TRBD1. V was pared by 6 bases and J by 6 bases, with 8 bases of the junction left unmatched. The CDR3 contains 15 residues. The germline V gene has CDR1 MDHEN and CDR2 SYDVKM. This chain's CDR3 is CASRRTGTGYEKLFF. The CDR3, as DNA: TGTGCCAGCAGGCGCACCGGGACAGGGTATGAAAAACTGTTTTTT.

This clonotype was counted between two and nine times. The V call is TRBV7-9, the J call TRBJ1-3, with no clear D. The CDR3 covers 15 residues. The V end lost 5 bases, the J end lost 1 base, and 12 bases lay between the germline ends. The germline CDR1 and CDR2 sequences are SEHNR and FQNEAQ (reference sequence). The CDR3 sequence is CASSPLSRSGNTIYF. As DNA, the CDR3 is TGTGCCAGCAGCCCCCTGTCGCGTTCTGGAAACACCATATATTTT.

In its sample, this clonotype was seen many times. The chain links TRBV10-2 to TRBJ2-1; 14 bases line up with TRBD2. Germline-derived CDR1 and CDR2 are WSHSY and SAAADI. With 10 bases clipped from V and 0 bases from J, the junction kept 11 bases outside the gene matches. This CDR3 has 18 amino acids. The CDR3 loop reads CATFRTSGGRSSYNEQFF. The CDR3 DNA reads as TGCGCCACCTTCAGGACTAGCGGGGGGAGGAGCTCCTACAATGAGCAGTTCTTC.

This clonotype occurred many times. The CDR3 coding sequence is TGTGCCAGCAGTCCTTTTCTTAACTATGGCTACACCTTC. Amino acid sequence: CASSPFLNYGYTF. This chain joins TRBV6-1 and TRBJ1-2; D unclear. The CDR3 is 13 residues long. Deletions cut 5 bases from V and 1 base from J, with 8 bases between. Germline-derived CDR1 and CDR2 are MNHNS and SASEGT.

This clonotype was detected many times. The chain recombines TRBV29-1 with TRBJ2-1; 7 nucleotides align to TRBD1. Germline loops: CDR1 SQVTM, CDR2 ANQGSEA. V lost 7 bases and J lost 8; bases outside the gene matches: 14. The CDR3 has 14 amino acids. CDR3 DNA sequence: TGCAGCGCCCGAACAGAGGGGGCTCATGATGAGCAGTTCTTC. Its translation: CSARTEGAHDEQFF.

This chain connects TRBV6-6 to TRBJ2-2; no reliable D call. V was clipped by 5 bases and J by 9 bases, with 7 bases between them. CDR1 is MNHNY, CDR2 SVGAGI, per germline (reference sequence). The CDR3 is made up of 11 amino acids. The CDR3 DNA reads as TGTGCCAGCAGTCACGAGAGGGAGCTGTTTTTT. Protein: CASSHERELFF.

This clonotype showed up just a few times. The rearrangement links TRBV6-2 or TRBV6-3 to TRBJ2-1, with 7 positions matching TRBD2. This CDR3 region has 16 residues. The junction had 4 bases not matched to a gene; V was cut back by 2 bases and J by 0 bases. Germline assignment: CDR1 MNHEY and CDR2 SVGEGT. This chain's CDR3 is CASSYGGSGSYNEQFF. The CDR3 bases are TGTGCCAGCAGTTACGGCGGGAGCGGCTCCTACAATGAGCAGTTCTTC.

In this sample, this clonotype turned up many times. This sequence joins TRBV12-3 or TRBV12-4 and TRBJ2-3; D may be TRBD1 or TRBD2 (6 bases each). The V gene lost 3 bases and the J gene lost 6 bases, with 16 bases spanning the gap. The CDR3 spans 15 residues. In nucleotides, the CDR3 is TGTGCCAGCAGTTTTTCCCGGGGGCGAGGGGATACGCAGTATTTT. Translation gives CASSFSRGRGDTQYF.

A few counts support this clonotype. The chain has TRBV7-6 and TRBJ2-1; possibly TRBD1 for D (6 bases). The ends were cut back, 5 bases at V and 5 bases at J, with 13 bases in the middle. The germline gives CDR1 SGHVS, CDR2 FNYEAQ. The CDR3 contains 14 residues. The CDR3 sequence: CASSPLTGNNEQFF. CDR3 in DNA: TGTGCCAGCAGCCCCCTAACAGGGAACAATGAGCAGTTCTTC. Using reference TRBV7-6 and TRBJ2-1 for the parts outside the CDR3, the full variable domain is GAGVSQSPRYKVTKRGQDVALRCDPISGHVSLYWYRQALGQGPEFLTYFNYEAQQDKSGLPNDRFSAERPEGSISTLTIQRTEQRDSAMYRCASSPLTGNNEQFFGPGTRLTVL.

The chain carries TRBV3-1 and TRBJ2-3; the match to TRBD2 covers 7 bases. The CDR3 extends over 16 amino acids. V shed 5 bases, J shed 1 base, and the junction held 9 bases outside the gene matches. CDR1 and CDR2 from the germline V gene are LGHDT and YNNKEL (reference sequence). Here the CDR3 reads CASSSRLAIRTDTQYF. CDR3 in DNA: TGTGCCAGCAGCTCCCGACTAGCCATCCGCACAGATACGCAGTATTTT.

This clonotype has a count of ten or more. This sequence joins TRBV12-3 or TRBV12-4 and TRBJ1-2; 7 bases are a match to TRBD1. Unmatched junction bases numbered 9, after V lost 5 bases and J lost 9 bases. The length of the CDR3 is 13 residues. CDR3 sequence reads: CASSRRQGRSYTF. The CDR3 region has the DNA TGTGCCAGCAGTCGAAGACAGGGTCGGAGCTACACCTTC.

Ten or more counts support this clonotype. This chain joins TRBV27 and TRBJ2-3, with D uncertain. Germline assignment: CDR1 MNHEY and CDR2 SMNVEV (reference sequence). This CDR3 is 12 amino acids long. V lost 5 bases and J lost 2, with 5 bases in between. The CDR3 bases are TGTGCCAGCAGTGGCGACACAGATACGCAGTATTTT. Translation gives CASSGDTDTQYF.

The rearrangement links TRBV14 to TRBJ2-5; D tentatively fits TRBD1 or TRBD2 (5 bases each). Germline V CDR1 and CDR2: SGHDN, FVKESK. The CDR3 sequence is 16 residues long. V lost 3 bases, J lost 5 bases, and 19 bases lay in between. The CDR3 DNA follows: TGTGCCAGCAGCCAGAGCCGGGACCTATGGGGTGAGACCCAGTACTTC. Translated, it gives CASSQSRDLWGETQYF.

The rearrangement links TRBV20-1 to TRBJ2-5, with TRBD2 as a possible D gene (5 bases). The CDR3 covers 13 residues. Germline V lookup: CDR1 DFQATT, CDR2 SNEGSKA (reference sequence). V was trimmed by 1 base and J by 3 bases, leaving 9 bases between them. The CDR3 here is CSARGTREETQYF. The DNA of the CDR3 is TGCAGTGCTAGAGGGACTCGCGAAGAGACCCAGTACTTC.

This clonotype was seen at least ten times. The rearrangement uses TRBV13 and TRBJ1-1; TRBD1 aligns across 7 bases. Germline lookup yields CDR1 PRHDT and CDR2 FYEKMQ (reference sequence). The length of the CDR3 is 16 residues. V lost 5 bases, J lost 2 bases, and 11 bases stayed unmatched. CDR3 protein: CASSRNPGQRNTEAFF. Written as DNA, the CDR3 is TGTGCCAGCAGCCGCAACCCGGGACAGAGAAACACTGAAGCTTTCTTT.

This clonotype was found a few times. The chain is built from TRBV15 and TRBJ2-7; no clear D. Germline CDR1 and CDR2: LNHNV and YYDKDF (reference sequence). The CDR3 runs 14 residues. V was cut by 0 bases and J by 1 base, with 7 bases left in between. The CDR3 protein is CATSREVLSYEQYF. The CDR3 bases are TGTGCCACCAGCAGAGAAGTGCTTTCCTACGAGCAGTACTTC.

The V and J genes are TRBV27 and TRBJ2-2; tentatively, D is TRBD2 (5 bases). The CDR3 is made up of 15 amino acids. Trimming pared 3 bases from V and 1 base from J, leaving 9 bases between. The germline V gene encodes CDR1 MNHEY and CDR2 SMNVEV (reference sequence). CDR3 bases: TGTGCCAGCAGTTTGATGCGGGTGAACACCGGGGAGCTGTTTTTT. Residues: CASSLMRVNTGELFF.

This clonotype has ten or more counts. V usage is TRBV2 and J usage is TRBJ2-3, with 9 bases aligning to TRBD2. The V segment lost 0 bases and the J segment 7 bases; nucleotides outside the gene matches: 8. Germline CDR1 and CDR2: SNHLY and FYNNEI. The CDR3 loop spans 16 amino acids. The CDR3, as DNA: TGTGCCAGCAGTGAAGCGCAGGGACTAGCAGCTTATACGCAGTATTTT. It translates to CASSEAQGLAAYTQYF.

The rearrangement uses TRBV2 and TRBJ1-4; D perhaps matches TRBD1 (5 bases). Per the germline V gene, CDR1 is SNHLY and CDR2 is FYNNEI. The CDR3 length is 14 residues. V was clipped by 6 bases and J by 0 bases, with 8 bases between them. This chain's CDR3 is CASRWGTTNEKLFF. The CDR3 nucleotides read TGTGCCAGCAGATGGGGGACAACTAATGAAAAACTGTTTTTT.

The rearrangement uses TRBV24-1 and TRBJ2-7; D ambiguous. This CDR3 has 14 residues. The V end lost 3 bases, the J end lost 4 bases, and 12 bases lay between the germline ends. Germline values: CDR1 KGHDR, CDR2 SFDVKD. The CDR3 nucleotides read TGTGCCACCAGTGATGCGAGATCGGGTTACGAGCAGTACTTC. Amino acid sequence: CATSDARSGYEQYF.

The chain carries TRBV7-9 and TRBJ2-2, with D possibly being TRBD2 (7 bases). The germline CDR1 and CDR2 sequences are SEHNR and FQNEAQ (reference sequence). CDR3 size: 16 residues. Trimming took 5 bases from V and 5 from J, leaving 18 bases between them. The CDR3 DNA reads TGTGCCAGCAGCCAGCCCCGGGGGGCGGGGACCGGGGAGCTGTTTTTT. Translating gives CASSQPRGAGTGELFF.

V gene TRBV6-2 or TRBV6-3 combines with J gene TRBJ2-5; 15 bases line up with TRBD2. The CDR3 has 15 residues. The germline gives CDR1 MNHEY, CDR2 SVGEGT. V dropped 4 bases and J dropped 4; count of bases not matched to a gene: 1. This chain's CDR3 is CASSWGLAGGETQYF. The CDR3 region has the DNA TGTGCCAGCAGTTGGGGACTAGCGGGAGGAGAGACCCAGTACTTC.

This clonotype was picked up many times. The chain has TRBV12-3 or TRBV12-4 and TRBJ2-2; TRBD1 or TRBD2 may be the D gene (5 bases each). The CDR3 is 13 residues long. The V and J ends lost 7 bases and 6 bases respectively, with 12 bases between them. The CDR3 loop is CASKISGPGELFF. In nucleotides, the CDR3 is TGTGCCAGCAAAATATCGGGGCCCGGGGAGCTGTTTTTT.

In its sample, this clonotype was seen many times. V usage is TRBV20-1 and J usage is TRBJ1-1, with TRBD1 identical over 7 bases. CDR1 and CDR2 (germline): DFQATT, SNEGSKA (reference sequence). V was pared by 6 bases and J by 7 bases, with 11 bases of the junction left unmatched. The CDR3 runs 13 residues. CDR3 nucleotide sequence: TGCAGTGCCCCGGGACAGCAACGAAGTGAAGCTTTCTTT. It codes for CSAPGQQRSEAFF.

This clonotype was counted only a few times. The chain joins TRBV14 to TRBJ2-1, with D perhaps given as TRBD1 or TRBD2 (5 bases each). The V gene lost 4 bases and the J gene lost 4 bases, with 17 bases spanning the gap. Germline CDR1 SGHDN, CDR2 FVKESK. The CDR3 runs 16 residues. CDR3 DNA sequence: TGTGCCAGCAGCCTCCTTGAGGGGCCACTGTACAATGAGCAGTTCTTC. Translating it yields CASSLLEGPLYNEQFF.

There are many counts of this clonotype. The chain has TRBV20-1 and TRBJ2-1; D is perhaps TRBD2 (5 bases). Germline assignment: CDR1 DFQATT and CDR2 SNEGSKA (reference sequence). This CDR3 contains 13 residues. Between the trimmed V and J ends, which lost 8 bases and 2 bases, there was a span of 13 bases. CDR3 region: CSSSSGTYNEQFF. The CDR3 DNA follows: TGCAGTAGTTCGAGCGGTACCTACAATGAGCAGTTCTTC.

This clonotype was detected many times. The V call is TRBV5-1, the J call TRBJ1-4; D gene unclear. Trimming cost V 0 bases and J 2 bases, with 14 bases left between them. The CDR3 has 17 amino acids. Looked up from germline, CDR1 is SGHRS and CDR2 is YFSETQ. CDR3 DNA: TGCGCCAGCAGCTTGGATAAGACCCCGGGGACTAATGAAAAACTGTTTTTT. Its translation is CASSLDKTPGTNEKLFF.

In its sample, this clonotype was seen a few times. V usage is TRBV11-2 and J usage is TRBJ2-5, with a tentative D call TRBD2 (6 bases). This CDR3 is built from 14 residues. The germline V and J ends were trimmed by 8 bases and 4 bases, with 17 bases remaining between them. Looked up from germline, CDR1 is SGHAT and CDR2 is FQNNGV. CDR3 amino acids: CASSYSTSRETQYF. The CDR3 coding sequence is TGTGCCAGCTCCTACTCGACTAGTCGAGAGACCCAGTACTTC.